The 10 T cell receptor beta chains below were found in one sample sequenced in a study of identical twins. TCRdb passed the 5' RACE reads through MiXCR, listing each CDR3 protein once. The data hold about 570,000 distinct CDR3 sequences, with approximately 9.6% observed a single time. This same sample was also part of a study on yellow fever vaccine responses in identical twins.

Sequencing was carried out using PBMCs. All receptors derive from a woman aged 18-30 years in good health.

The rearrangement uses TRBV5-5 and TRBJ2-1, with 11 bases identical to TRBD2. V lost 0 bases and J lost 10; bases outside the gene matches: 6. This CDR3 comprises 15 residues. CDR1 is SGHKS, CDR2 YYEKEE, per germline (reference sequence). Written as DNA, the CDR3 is TGTGCCAGCAGCTTGGGGCCGACTAGCGGGGAGGAGCAGTTCTTC. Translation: CASSLGPTSGEEQFF. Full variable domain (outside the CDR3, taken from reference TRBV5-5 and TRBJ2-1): DAGVTQSPTHLIKTRGQQVTLRCSPISGHKSVSWYQQVLGQGPQFIFQYYEKEERGRGNFPDRFSARQFPNYSSELNVNALLLGDSALYLCASSLGPTSGEEQFFGPGTRLTVL.

CDR3 residues: CASSYKGNEQFF. As DNA, the CDR3 is TGTGCCAGCAGTTACAAGGGCAATGAGCAGTTCTTC. This chain links TRBV6-2 or TRBV6-3 with TRBJ2-1; D is ambiguous. This CDR3 is built from 12 residues. Germline V gene sequence: CDR1 MNHEY, CDR2 SVGEGT. V was shortened by 2 bases and J by 6 bases, with 5 bases between the two germline ends.

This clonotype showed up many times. This CDR3 reads CASRGDSNEKLFF. The DNA of the CDR3 is TGTGCCAGCAGGGGGGACAGTAATGAAAAACTGTTTTTT. This chain uses TRBV28 with TRBJ1-4; 7 bases agree with TRBD1. CDR3 length: 13 residues. CDR1 and CDR2 from the germline V gene are MDHEN and SYDVKM. V gave up 6 bases and J gave up 4 bases; unmatched junction bases: 2.

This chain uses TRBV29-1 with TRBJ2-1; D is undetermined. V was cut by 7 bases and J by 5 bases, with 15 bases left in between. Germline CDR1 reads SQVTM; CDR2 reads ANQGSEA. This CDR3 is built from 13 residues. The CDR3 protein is CSADMSRDNEQFF. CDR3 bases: TGCAGCGCCGATATGTCTCGGGACAATGAGCAGTTCTTC.

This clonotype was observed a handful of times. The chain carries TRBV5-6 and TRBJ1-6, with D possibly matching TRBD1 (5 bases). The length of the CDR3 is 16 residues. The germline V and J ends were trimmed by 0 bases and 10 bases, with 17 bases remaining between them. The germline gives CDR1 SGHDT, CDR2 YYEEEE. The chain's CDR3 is CASSLDGGASLSPLHF. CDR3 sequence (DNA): TGTGCCAGCAGCTTGGATGGAGGGGCAAGCCTATCACCCCTCCACTTT.

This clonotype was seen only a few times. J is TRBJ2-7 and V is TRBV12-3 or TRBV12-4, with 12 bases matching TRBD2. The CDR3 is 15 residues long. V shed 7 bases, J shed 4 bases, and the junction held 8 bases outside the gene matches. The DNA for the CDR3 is TGTGCCAGCAATCGCCCACTAGCGGGAGGATACGAGCAGTACTTC. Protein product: CASNRPLAGGYEQYF.

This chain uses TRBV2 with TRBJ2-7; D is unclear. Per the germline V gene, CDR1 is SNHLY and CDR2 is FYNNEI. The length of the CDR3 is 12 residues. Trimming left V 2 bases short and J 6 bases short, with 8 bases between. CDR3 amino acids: CASSEQRPEQYF. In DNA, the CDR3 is TGTGCCAGCAGTGAACAGAGACCCGAGCAGTACTTC.

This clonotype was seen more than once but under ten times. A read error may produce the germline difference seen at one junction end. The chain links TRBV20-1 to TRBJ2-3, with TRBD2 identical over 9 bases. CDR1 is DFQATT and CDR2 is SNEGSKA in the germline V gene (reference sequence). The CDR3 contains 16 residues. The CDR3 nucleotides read TGCTGTGCACAGGGTAGCGGGAGAGGGTTGACAGATACGCAGTATTTT. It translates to CCAQGSGRGLTDTQYF.

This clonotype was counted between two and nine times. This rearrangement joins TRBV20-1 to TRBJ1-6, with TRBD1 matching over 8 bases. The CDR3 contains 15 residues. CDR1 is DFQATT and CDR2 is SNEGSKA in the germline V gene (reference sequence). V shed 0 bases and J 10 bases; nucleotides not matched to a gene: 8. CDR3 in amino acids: CSARDPGGAESPLHF. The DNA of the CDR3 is TGCAGTGCTAGAGATCCAGGGGGCGCAGAGTCACCCCTCCACTTT.

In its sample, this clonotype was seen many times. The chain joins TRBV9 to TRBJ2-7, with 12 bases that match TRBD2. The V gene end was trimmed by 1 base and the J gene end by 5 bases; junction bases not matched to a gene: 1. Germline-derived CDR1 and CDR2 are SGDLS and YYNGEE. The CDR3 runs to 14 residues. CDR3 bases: TGTGCCAGCAGCGTAAGACTAGCGGGGGACGAGCAGTACTTC. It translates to CASSVRLAGDEQYF.